The 15 T cell receptor beta chains below all came from one sample that was sequenced in a study of identical twins. TCRdb fed the 5' RACE reads into MiXCR, producing one record per CDR3 protein. Of roughly 250,000 distinct CDR3 sequences in the sample, approximately 7% were seen once. The sample also formed part of further work on yellow fever vaccine responses in identical twins.

The sample comprised memory (CD45RO+) T cells sorted from blood. The origin of the receptors is a young woman in good health.

This clonotype showed up many times. This CDR3 is CASSLGSSGGNTQYF. The CDR3 DNA reads TGTGCCAGCAGCTTAGGCTCTAGCGGGGGGAATACGCAGTATTTT. The chain is built from TRBV7-8 and TRBJ2-3; TRBD2 matches 11 bases. The V segment lost 1 base and the J segment 7 bases; nucleotides outside the gene matches: 4. Germline lookup yields CDR1 SGHVS and CDR2 FQNEAQ. The CDR3 contains 15 residues.

This chain joins TRBV20-1 and TRBJ2-7, with 9 nucleotides matching TRBD2. Trimming at V came to 0 bases and at J to 3 bases, leaving 12 bases not matched to a gene. The CDR3 contains 17 residues. Germline V gene data show CDR1 as DFQATT and CDR2 as SNEGSKA (reference sequence). The CDR3, as DNA: TGCAGTGCTAGAGATCGTCGATCTAGCGGGGCCAACTACGAGCAGTACGTC. Its protein product is CSARDRRSSGANYEQYV.

The V call is TRBV5-1, the J call TRBJ2-3; 12 bases map to TRBD1. Germline CDR1 SGHRS, CDR2 YFSETQ. The CDR3 spans 16 residues. The J segment lost 4 bases and the V segment lost 4 bases, leaving 7 bases of the junction unmatched. Here the CDR3 reads CASSTGQGAIADTQYF. CDR3 nucleotide sequence: TGCGCCAGCAGCACGGGACAGGGGGCTATCGCAGATACGCAGTATTTT.

On this clonotype: This CDR3 is missing its conserved last phenylalanine or tryptophan, likely due to a read error. CDR3 sequence reads: CASSLEGDRVDEQFS. Here the CDR3 DNA reads TGTGCCAGCAGCTTAGAGGGGGACAGGGTGGATGAGCAGTTCTCC. The chain carries TRBV13 and TRBJ2-1; 9 bases are shared with TRBD1. The V segment lost 1 base and the J segment 8 bases; nucleotides outside the gene matches: 6. This CDR3 has 15 residues. Germline V gives CDR1 PRHDT, CDR2 FYEKMQ (reference sequence).

This clonotype was counted a few times. CDR3 sequence reads: CASSQGGQGYNEQFF. The CDR3 DNA is TGCGCCAGCAGCCAAGGGGGACAGGGGTACAATGAGCAGTTCTTC. The chain carries TRBV4-1 and TRBJ2-1, with 10 bases identical to TRBD1. V was pared by 1 base and J by 4 bases, with 1 base of the junction left unmatched. This CDR3 has 15 amino acids. Germline V gives CDR1 MGHRA, CDR2 YSYEKL.

This clonotype was observed a few times. The chain couples TRBV10-1 to TRBJ2-1; 10 bases map to TRBD1. The germline CDR1 and CDR2 sequences are WNHNN and SYGVQD (reference sequence). V dropped 5 bases and J dropped 10; count of bases not matched to a gene: 8. This CDR3 is built from 14 residues. In nucleotides, the CDR3 is TGCGCCAGCAGTACCGGGACAGGGGCAAGGGAGCAGTTCTTC. Translating gives CASSTGTGAREQFF.

The gene calls are TRBV11-2 and TRBJ2-7; 7 bases match TRBD1. J gave up 2 bases and V 1 base, and 8 bases lay outside the gene matches. CDR3 size: 16 residues. In germline, CDR1 is SGHAT, CDR2 FQNNGV. The CDR3, as DNA: TGTGCCAGCAGCTTAGTTTGGACAGGTCAGACCTACGAGCAGTACTTC. This sequence encodes CASSLVWTGQTYEQYF.

This clonotype occurred many times. V usage is TRBV6-1 and J usage is TRBJ1-1; weak D call: TRBD1 (5 bases). V gave up 7 bases and J gave up 1 base, with 13 bases separating them. Germline V gene lookup returns CDR1 MNHNS and CDR2 SASEGT. CDR3 length: 14 amino acids. The CDR3: CASKGHLRNTEAFF. DNA of the CDR3: TGTGCCAGCAAAGGACACCTTAGGAACACTGAAGCTTTCTTT.

This clonotype was picked up many times. This rearrangement joins TRBV5-1 to TRBJ1-4, with a tentative D call TRBD1 (5 bases). The CDR3 is 14 amino acids. Germline CDR1 reads SGHRS; CDR2 reads YFSETQ. Between the trimmed V and J ends, which lost 4 bases and 3 bases, there was a span of 10 bases. The DNA for the CDR3 is TGCGCCAGCAGCCCCTCGACAGCTAATGAAAAACTGTTTTTT. Amino acid sequence: CASSPSTANEKLFF. The whole variable domain, filled in from reference TRBV5-1 and TRBJ1-4, reads KAGVTQTPRYLIKTRGQQVTLSCSPISGHRSVSWYQQTPGQGLQFLFEYFSETQRNKGNFPGRFSGRQFSNSRSEMNVSTLELGDSALYLCASSPSTANEKLFFGSGTQLSVL.

V and J are TRBV28 and TRBJ1-2; no clear D. CDR3 length: 14 amino acids. V lost 3 bases to trimming and J lost 5 bases, with 13 bases between them. Germline V gives CDR1 MDHEN, CDR2 SYDVKM. CDR3 loop: CASSFWAVPYGYTF. CDR3 coding DNA: TGTGCCAGCAGTTTCTGGGCAGTGCCATATGGCTACACCTTC.

The sample holds a few counts of this clonotype. This chain uses TRBV25-1 with TRBJ2-7; D is tentatively TRBD1 or TRBD2 (5 bases each). Germline CDR1 is MGHDK and CDR2 is SYGVNS. CDR3 length equals 16 residues. Trimming took off 0 bases at V and 6 bases at J, with 18 bases between the two ends. The CDR3 spells CASSEYPAGTSTEQYF. The DNA of the CDR3 is TGTGCCAGCAGTGAATACCCAGCAGGGACCTCGACCGAGCAGTACTTC.

This chain connects TRBV5-6 to TRBJ2-1, with a tentative D call TRBD2 (6 bases). With 2 bases removed from V and 5 bases from J, the gap between germline ends came to 17 bases. This CDR3 is built from 16 residues. The germline CDR1 and CDR2 sequences are SGHDT and YYEEEE. The CDR3 DNA reads as TGTGCCAGCAGCTTCCTCATTTGGGACTCTCACAATGAGCAGTTCTTC. It yields the protein CASSFLIWDSHNEQFF.

This clonotype was seen only a few times. This sequence joins TRBV20-1 and TRBJ1-2; D is undetermined. Between the trimmed V and J ends, which lost 6 bases and 7 bases, there was a span of 15 bases. There are 12 residues in the CDR3. Germline assignment: CDR1 DFQATT and CDR2 SNEGSKA (reference sequence). The CDR3 is CSAGGEFFGYTF. The DNA for the CDR3 is TGCAGTGCGGGTGGGGAATTCTTTGGCTACACCTTC.

This clonotype was observed a few times. This sequence joins TRBV25-1 and TRBJ2-2; TRBD1 matches at 7 bases. V shed 4 bases, J shed 8 bases, and the junction held 10 bases outside the gene matches. The CDR3 is made up of 15 amino acids. CDR1 MGHDK and CDR2 SYGVNS come from the germline V gene. As DNA, the CDR3 is TGTGCCAGCAGTGGTCGACAGGGTTGGATTGGGGAGCTGTTTTTT. The encoded protein is CASSGRQGWIGELFF.

There are many counts of this clonotype. The V call is TRBV12-3 or TRBV12-4, the J call TRBJ2-3; 11 bases agree with TRBD2. CDR3 length equals 14 residues. The trim removed 6 bases at V and 2 bases at J, leaving 1 base unmatched. As DNA, the CDR3 is TGTGCCAGCAGACTAGCGGGGGTCACAGATACGCAGTATTTT. Protein: CASRLAGVTDTQYF.